This TCR beta chain was identified in a study of blood T cell repertoires in COVID-19 (dated by TCRdb to the early 2020s). Looking at the study overall: Samples covering the acute and convalescent phases of COVID-19 were provided by collaborators in the United States, Italy and Spain. The material from the prospective study consisted of cDNA or gDNA derived from T cells, B-cell-depleted T cells, or PBMCs. Subjects who had been exposed to COVID-19, were actively infected with it, or had recovered from it provided the deeply sampled blood TCRbeta repertoires that made up the dataset. The repertoires were released in a freely available public database intended as a resource for research on the immune response to SARS-CoV-2. Samples were obtained from the ongoing ImmuneRACE study (first 160 participants) and from approximately 1,200 subjects provided by 6 global collaborators. Nearly every sample came with metadata listing a de-identified subject ID, COVID-19 status, age in years and sex. Where available, HLA class I and class II types were obtained from metadata supplied by the sample provider rather than from assay-based typing. The research as a whole found: How much clinical and demographic metadata was included differed by source and by participant, and the metadata was provided uncurated.

Comment on this clone: No cognate antigen has been identified for it. Per-base qualities were not stored, and no clone one base away is much larger.

Collaborating institutions collected whole blood in K2EDTA tubes following their own protocols. For TCRbeta analysis, collaborators shipped samples in one of three forms: frozen whole blood, isolated PBMCs, or DNA extracted from either of those sample types. The immunoSEQ Assay, a bias-controlled multiplex PCR, was used to amplify TCRbeta CDR3 regions from genomic DNA. The study's own analysis went as follows. The number of nucleated cells in each sample was estimated by amplification of reference gene primers within the assay. To quantify the absolute abundance of each unique TCRbeta CDR3 rearrangement, sequence reads were collapsed and filtered. For each sample, productive Simpson clonality was calculated as the square root of Simpson's diversity index across productive rearrangements. TCRdb obtained this table from immuneACCESS and retained in-frame rearrangements with V and J assigned. These tables miss some clones; where compared with another copy, unresolved V genes account for less than half of the shortfall, and the remainder is unexplained. The V and J calls and the clone size are those of that table, but D and trimming were determined from the DNA. This sample holds roughly 130,000 clones; around four fifths were observed only once. Clones ranked in the top ten supply around a tenth of the sample.

Clipping removes 4 bases from V and 7 bases from J, with 12 as the unmatched junction base count. The CDR3, cysteine through phenylalanine, is 16 amino acids long. This entry keeps only the CDR3 DNA: 48 bases, framed from base 1. As encoded in the germline V gene (reference sequence), CDR1 is SGHAT while CDR2 is FQDESV. The sequence is built from TRBV11-1 and TRBJ1-2; 10 nucleotides in the junction match TRBD1. This TCR was sampled from a man aged 35-49 years with active or convalescent COVID-19. The sample taken for sequencing was peripheral blood. The CDR3 corresponds to CASSSPSGQGHLGYTF. Read as DNA, the sequence is TGTGCCAGCAGCTCGCCCTCGGGACAGGGGCATCTTGGCTACACCTTC.